The entry below gives a single T cell receptor beta chain sequence along with its context. The clone's antigen remains unknown. Per-base qualities were not stored, and no clone one base away is much larger. The protocol used for the library was the immunoSEQ multiplex PCR assay. Sourced from immuneACCESS, this table was stored by TCRdb with only in-frame sequences that have V and J called. A share of the clones is absent; for the studies checked, an unresolved V gene accounts for under half, and the remainder has no known explanation. For this sample the table gives under 75,000 clones, of which around 89% were detected only once. Roughly 13% of the sample lies in the top ten. The CDR3 has 15 amino acids, counting the end cysteine and phenylalanine. Just the 45-base CDR3 DNA is kept, in frame starting at base 1. Sequences LNHDA (CDR1) and SQIVND (CDR2) are obtained from the germline V gene (reference sequence). V is clipped by 2 bases and J by 2 bases, and the sequence between their germline boundaries is 10 bases long.

For each enrolled patient, mismatch repair deficiency was established using either polymerase chain reaction or immunohistochemistry. A few patients who responded to pembrolizumab therapy underwent TCR sequencing. The phase II trial prospectively tested pembrolizumab PD-1 blockade in advanced mismatch repair-deficient cancers regardless of tissue of origin. Serial peripheral blood T cell samples were collected before and at multiple times after starting PD-1 blockade. Blood sampling times were reported as weeks after the first pembrolizumab dose. The entry originates in a study of PD-1 blockade in mismatch repair-deficient tumors (dated by TCRdb to the late 2010s). Study-level background: Between late 2013 and late 2016, the trial enrolled roughly 86 consecutive patients with roughly eleven types of mismatch repair-deficient cancer, all of whom had received prior treatment and were progressing. Tumor-associated T cell clones in the peripheral blood of patients responding to PD-1 blockade were tracked using deep sequencing of TCR CDR3 regions.

Study-wide conclusions, independent of this receptor: Clones residing in the tumor, which were often undetectable in blood before treatment, expanded quickly after pembrolizumab and then contracted, generally before radiologic responses.

The sequence came from an adult with mismatch repair-deficient cancer. This sample comprised peripheral blood, obtained 52 weeks after starting pembrolizumab. The V and J genes are TRBV19 and TRBJ2-1; the D match is possibly TRBD1 or TRBD2, with 5 bases aligned in each. The DNA sequence reads TGTGCCAGTAGTATAACGGGACGGACCTACAATGAGCAGTTCTTC. It codes for CASSITGRTYNEQFF.